This T cell receptor beta chain originates from a study of PD-1 blockade in classical Hodgkin lymphoma. Overall study: The study gave patients nivolumab 3 mg/kg intravenously every 2 weeks. Findings and caveats of the study: Sources of repertoire differences remain undefined, possibly disease activity or prior therapy. By C4D1, diversity of CD4+ TCRs had risen significantly, whereas that of CD8+ TCRs had not.

Germline V CDR1 and CDR2: MGHDK, SYGVNS. This CDR3 comprises 17 residues. Trimming at V came to 2 bases and at J to 4 bases, leaving 11 bases not matched to a gene. The protocol was immunoSEQ multiplex PCR, while the TCRdb copy is restricted to in-frame clones and leaves out a portion. Counted here are about 22,000 clones, 74% occurring once; the ten biggest clones make up around a fifth. Every patient had relapsed following autologous stem cell transplantation, and cohorts differed in brentuximab vedotin exposure. Notes on this clone: Its antigen is unidentified.

This receptor was taken from a human donor with classical Hodgkin lymphoma. The chain recombines TRBV25-1 with TRBJ1-2; TRBD1 matches 9 bases. This material consisted of peripheral blood mononuclear cells (PBMCs), taken at baseline. CDR3 bases: TGTGCCAGCAGTGAACCCGGGACAGGGCTCGAACGCTATGGCTACACCTTC. It codes for CASSEPGTGLERYGYTF.